This passage covers 17 T cell receptor beta chains from one sample sequenced in a study of OX40 agonist ivuxolimab in advanced cancers. Assay: immunoSEQ multiplex PCR; the TCRdb copy retains only in-frame clones and omits some. The data show roughly 100,000 clones, about 92% seen once. This specimen was CD4+ or CD8+ T cells sorted from blood, taken in a trial of the OX40 agonist ivuxolimab. Receptors originate from an adult with an advanced solid tumor such as melanoma, head and neck, liver or kidney cancer.

The chain uses TRBV6-5 and TRBJ1-2; no reliable D call. Trimming removed 0 bases at V and 0 bases at J, with 11 bases between. CDR1 and CDR2 (germline): MNHEY, SVGAGI. CDR3 length: 16 amino acids. The CDR3 sequence: CASSYSRAAANYGYTF. The CDR3 DNA follows: TGTGCCAGCAGTTACTCGAGGGCAGCAGCTAACTATGGCTACACCTTC.

This clone appeared once. The genes are TRBV5-1 and TRBJ2-3; D remains ambiguous. V was cut by 0 bases and J by 7 bases, with 9 bases left in between. The CDR3 sequence is 13 residues long. The germline gives CDR1 SGHRS, CDR2 YFSETQ. The DNA for the CDR3 is TGCGCCAGCAGCTTGGCCGGCGGATATACGCAGTATTTT. Protein product: CASSLAGGYTQYF.

This clone has more than one count but fewer than ten. The sample carries other DNA sequences with the same CDR3. This chain connects TRBV18 to TRBJ2-3; D unresolved. CDR3 length: 13 residues. CDR1 KGHSH and CDR2 LQKENI come from the germline V gene. Trimming stripped 0 bases from V and 0 bases from J, with 1 base between. CDR3 in amino acids: CASSPPSTDTQYF. The CDR3 nucleotides read TGTGCCAGCTCACCACCTAGCACAGATACGCAGTATTTT. Complete variable domain (other parts from reference TRBV18 and TRBJ2-3): NAGVMQNPRHLVRRRGQEARLRCSPMKGHSHVYWYRQLPEEGLKFMVYLQKENIIDESGMPKERFSAEFPKEGPSILRIQQVVRGDSAAYFCASSPPSTDTQYFGPGTRLTVL.

The gene calls are TRBV28 and TRBJ2-7; the D is unclear. Germline V gene data show CDR1 as MDHEN and CDR2 as SYDVKM. Trimming left V 6 bases short and J 12 bases short, with 15 bases between. The CDR3 sequence is 11 residues long. In nucleotides, the CDR3 is TGTGCCAGCAGCCGTTTTCCGGACCTGTACGTC. It yields the protein CASSRFPDLYV.

This clone was seen just once. CDR3 coding DNA: TGCGCCAGCAGCTCCCCCGATTCCTACGAGCAGTACTTC. It encodes CASSSPDSYEQYF. The rearrangement uses TRBV5-1 and TRBJ2-7; D call uncertain. Trimming took 3 bases from V and 1 from J, leaving 8 bases between them. The CDR3 has 13 amino acids. The germline gives CDR1 SGHRS, CDR2 YFSETQ. The full variable domain, its missing parts supplied by reference TRBV5-1 and TRBJ2-7, is KAGVTQTPRYLIKTRGQQVTLSCSPISGHRSVSWYQQTPGQGLQFLFEYFSETQRNKGNFPGRFSGRQFSNSRSEMNVSTLELGDSALYLCASSSPDSYEQYFGPGTRLTVT.

This rearrangement joins TRBV5-1 to TRBJ2-2; D may be TRBD2 (6 bases). CDR1 is SGHRS, CDR2 YFSETQ, per germline. V was pared by 4 bases and J by 5 bases, with 21 bases between. The CDR3 length is 17 residues. Here the CDR3 reads CASSPRPLQGGTGELFF. In DNA form, the CDR3 reads TGCGCCAGCAGCCCCCGGCCGCTGCAGGGAGGTACCGGGGAGCTGTTTTTT.

This chain joins TRBV15 and TRBJ1-5; D possibly corresponds to TRBD1 (6 bases). Trimming stripped 3 bases from V and 4 bases from J, with 16 bases between. There are 16 residues in the CDR3. Germline V gene sequence: CDR1 LNHNV, CDR2 YYDKDF (reference sequence). CDR3 nucleotide sequence: TGTGCCACCAGCAGCCATCGGGGGCGTCCTAATCAGCCCCAGCATTTT. Encoded protein: CATSSHRGRPNQPQHF.

The chain employs TRBV7-2 and TRBJ2-2; no firm D call. The CDR3 is 14 residues long. Trimming stripped 2 bases from V and 0 bases from J, with 4 bases between. Per germline, CDR1 SGHTA and CDR2 FQGNSA. The CDR3 sequence is CASSLWPNTGELFF. CDR3 DNA: TGTGCCAGCAGCTTATGGCCGAACACCGGGGAGCTGTTTTTT.

This chain joins TRBV11-1 and TRBJ1-2; D gene unclear. The germline V gene encodes CDR1 SGHAT and CDR2 FQDESV (reference sequence). The V and J ends lost 5 bases and 7 bases respectively, with 17 bases between them. The CDR3 sequence is 14 residues long. The CDR3 bases are TGTGCCAGCAGCCTCAACTACGGCGGCGGTGGCTACACCTTC. Translation gives CASSLNYGGGGYTF.

This chain joins TRBV6-5 and TRBJ1-5; a possible D gene is TRBD1 (5 bases). Germline CDR1 MNHEY, CDR2 SVGAGI. Trimming stripped 0 bases from V and 6 bases from J, with 9 bases between. This CDR3 contains 14 residues. As DNA, the CDR3 is TGTGCCAGCAGTTACTCAGGGGATGGTCAGCCCCAGCATTTT. It translates to CASSYSGDGQPQHF.

The rearrangement links TRBV7-2 to TRBJ2-5; 8 bases line up with TRBD2. Germline lookup yields CDR1 SGHTA and CDR2 FQGNSA. J gave up 4 bases and V 2 bases, and 15 bases lay outside the gene matches. The CDR3 totals 18 residues. The CDR3 DNA follows: TGTGCCAGCAGCTTACTCCTCCGGGGGGGGCTAGCTGCAGAGACCCAGTACTTC. It is translated as CASSLLLRGGLAAETQYF.

This clone was seen just once. This same CDR3 is encoded by further DNA sequences in the sample. This chain uses TRBV7-9 with TRBJ2-5; D unresolved. V lost 5 bases and J 0 bases, leaving 4 bases between the germline ends. Germline V lookup: CDR1 SEHNR, CDR2 FQNEAQ (reference sequence). The CDR3 has 12 residues. CDR3 DNA sequence: TGTGCCAGCAGCCTCAACCAAGAGACCCAGTACTTC. Amino acids: CASSLNQETQYF.

J is TRBJ2-3 and V is TRBV15; 8 bases agree with TRBD1. This CDR3 has 14 amino acids. Per germline, CDR1 LNHNV and CDR2 YYDKDF (reference sequence). V was clipped by 8 bases and J by 4 bases; unmatched bases: 8. CDR3 protein: CATQDRAGPDTQYF. The CDR3 DNA reads as TGTGCCACCCAGGACAGGGCCGGCCCAGATACGCAGTATTTT.

This clone was observed once. The genes are TRBV6-1 and TRBJ2-3; D could derive from TRBD1 or TRBD2 (6 bases each). V dropped 7 bases and J dropped 6 bases, with 14 bases sitting between them. The CDR3 sequence is 13 residues long. The V gene's germline CDR1 is MNHNS and CDR2 SASEGT. The CDR3 DNA sequence: TGTGCCAGCAAGCTGCTAGGGGGGGATACGCAGTATTTT. Translating gives CASKLLGGDTQYF.

This chain links TRBV6-6 with TRBJ1-5; TRBD1 agrees at 7 bases. With 5 bases clipped from V and 2 bases from J, the junction kept 0 bases outside the gene matches. Germline CDR1 is MNHNY and CDR2 is SVGAGI (reference sequence). The CDR3 covers 13 residues. DNA for the CDR3: TGTGCCAGCAGTGACAGGGGCAATCAGCCCCAGCATTTT. Translation: CASSDRGNQPQHF.

This clone has only one observation. The rearrangement joins TRBV5-6 to TRBJ2-7; a weak D match, TRBD1 (6 bases). V lost 0 bases to trimming and J lost 6 bases, with 16 bases between them. The CDR3 sequence is 15 residues long. CDR1 is SGHDT and CDR2 is YYEEEE in the germline V gene. The CDR3 loop reads CASSLGGPTRLEQYF. The CDR3 nucleotides read TGTGCCAGCAGCTTGGGGGGGCCCACTCGTCTCGAGCAGTACTTC.

The chain couples TRBV28 to TRBJ1-1; the D gene is possibly TRBD1 (6 bases). The ends were cut back, 5 bases at V and 4 bases at J, with 23 bases in the middle. The CDR3 totals 17 residues. The germline V gene has CDR1 MDHEN and CDR2 SYDVKM. The CDR3 nucleotides are TGTGCCAGCAGTCCGCGGCCGGGTCGGGGGCCCCGCACTGAAGCTTTCTTT. Protein product: CASSPRPGRGPRTEAFF.